This entry features one T cell receptor beta chain sequence. The antigen is undetermined. The length of the CDR3 is 13 residues. V lost 4 bases and J lost 0, with 9 bases in between. CDR1 is SQVTM and CDR2 is ANQGSEA in the germline V gene. This specimen belongs to a study of T-cell memory formation after mild COVID-19. At the level of the study: The study found TCR clusters largely donor specific.

Libraries for TCRalpha and TCRbeta carried sample barcodes and unique molecular identifiers via 5'RACE. In TCRdb, the 5' RACE reads were re-called with MiXCR into one record per CDR3 protein. Seen here are roughly 500,000 distinct CDR3 sequences, over 20% observed once, and the top ten hold roughly an eighth. Points from the study as a whole: Pre-infection memory harbored some responding clones, suggesting cross-reactive memory joined.

The chain is built from TRBV29-1 and TRBJ1-1, with D hard to call. This TCR was recovered from an adult woman who had mild COVID-19 (a few samples of this study predate the infection). Cell type and time point are not known. The sequenced sample was PBMCs or a T cell subset sorted from them (not recorded which). CDR3 coding DNA: TGCAGCGTTGGTGGTCTCATGAACACTGAAGCTTTCTTT. As protein: CSVGGLMNTEAFF.